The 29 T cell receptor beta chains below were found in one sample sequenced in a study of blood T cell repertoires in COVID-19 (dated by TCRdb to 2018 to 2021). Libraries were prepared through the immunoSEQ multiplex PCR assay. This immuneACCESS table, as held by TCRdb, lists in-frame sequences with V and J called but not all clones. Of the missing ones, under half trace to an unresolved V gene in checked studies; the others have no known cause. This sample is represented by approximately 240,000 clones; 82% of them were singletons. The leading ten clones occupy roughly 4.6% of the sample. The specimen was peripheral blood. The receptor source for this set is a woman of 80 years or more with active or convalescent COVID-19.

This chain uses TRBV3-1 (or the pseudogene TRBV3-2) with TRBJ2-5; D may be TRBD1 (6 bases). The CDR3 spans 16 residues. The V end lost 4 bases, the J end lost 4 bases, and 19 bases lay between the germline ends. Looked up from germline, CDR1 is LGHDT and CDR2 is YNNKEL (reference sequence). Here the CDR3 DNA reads TGTGCCAGCAGCCCAAGCGTGGGGGCCGCAGGAGAGACCCAGTACTTC. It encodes CASSPSVGAAGETQYF.

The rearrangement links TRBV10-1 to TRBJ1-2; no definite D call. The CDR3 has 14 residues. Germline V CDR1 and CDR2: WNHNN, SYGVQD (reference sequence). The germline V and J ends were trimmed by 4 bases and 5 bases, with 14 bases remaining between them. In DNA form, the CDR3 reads TGCGCCAGCAGTGCCGGAGGGTTGGGATATGGCTACACCTTC. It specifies CASSAGGLGYGYTF.

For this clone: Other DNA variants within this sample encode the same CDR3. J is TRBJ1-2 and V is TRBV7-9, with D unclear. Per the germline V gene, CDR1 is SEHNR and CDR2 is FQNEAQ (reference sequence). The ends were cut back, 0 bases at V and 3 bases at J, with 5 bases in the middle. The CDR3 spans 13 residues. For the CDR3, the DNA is TGTGCCAGCAGCTTAGCGGCAGACTATGGCTACACCTTC. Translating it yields CASSLAADYGYTF. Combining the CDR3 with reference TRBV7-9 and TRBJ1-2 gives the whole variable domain DTGVSQNPRHKITKRGQNVTFRCDPISEHNRLYWYRQTLGQGPEFLTYFQNEAQLEKSRLLSDRFSAERPKGSFSTLEIQRTEQGDSAMYLCASSLAADYGYTFGSGTRLTVV.

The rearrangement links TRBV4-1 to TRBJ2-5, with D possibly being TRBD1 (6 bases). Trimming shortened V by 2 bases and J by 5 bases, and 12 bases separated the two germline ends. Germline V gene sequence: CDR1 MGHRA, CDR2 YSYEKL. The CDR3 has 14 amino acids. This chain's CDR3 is CASSQQGIEETQYF. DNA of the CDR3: TGCGCCAGCAGCCAACAGGGGATCGAGGAGACCCAGTACTTC.

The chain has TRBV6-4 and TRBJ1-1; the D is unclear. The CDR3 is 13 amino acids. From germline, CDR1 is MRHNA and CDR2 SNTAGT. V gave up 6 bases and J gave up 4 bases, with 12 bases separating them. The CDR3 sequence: CASRGSRSTEAFF. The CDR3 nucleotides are TGTGCCAGCAGAGGATCCCGGAGCACTGAAGCTTTCTTT.

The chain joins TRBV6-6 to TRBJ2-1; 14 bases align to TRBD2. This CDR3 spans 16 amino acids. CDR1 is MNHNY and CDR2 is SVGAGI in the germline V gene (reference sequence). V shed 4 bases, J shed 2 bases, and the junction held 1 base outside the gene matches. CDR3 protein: CASSWGLAGAYNEQFF. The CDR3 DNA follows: TGTGCCAGCAGTTGGGGACTAGCGGGAGCCTACAATGAGCAGTTCTTC.

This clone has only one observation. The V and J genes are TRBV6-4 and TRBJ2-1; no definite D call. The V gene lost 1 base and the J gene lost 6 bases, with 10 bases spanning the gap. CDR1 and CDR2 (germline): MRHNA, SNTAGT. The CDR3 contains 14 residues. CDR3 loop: CASSDFLGANEQFF. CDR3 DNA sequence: TGTGCCAGCAGTGACTTTCTAGGAGCCAATGAGCAGTTCTTC.

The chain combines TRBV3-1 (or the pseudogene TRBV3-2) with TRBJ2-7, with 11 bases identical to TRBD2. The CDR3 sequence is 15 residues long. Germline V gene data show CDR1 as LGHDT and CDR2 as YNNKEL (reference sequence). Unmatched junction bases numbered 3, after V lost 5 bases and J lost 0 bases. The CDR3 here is CASSSGTSGSYEQYF. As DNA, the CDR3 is TGTGCCAGCAGCAGCGGGACTAGCGGCTCCTACGAGCAGTACTTC.

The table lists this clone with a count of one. DNA of the CDR3: TGCGCCAGCAGCCCCGCGGATAGCACAGATACGCAGTATTTT. As protein: CASSPADSTDTQYF. The chain links TRBV5-1 to TRBJ2-3; D unresolved. The CDR3 is made up of 14 amino acids. Germline-derived CDR1 and CDR2 are SGHRS and YFSETQ. V was trimmed by 4 bases and J by 0 bases, leaving 9 bases between them.

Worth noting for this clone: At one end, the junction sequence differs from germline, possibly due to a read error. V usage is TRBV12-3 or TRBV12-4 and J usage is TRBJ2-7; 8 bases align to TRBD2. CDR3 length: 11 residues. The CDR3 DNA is TGTGCCAGCAGTTTGGGCGGGAGGTGGGACTTC. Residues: CASSLGGRWDF.

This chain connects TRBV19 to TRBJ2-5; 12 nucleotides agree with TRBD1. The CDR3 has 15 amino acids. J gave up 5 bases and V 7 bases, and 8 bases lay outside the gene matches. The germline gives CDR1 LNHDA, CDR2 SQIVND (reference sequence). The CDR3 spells CASTGTGGIGETQYF. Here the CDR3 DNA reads TGTGCCAGTACCGGGACAGGGGGCATCGGGGAGACCCAGTACTTC.

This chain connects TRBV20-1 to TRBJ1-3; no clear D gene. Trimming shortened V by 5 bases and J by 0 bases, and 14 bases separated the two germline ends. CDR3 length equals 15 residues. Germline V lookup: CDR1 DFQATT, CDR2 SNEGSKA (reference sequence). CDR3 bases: TGCAGTGCTCGTGAGGGCTCCCTCTCTGGAAACACCATATATTTT. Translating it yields CSAREGSLSGNTIYF.

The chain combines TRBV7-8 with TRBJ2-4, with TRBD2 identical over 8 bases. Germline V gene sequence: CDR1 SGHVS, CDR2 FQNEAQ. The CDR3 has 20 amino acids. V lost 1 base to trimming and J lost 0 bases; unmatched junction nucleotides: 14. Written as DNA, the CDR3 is TGTGCCAGCAGCTTAGGGCTAGCGGGCCCGCACCTCCTAGCCAAAAACATTCAGTACTTC. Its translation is CASSLGLAGPHLLAKNIQYF.

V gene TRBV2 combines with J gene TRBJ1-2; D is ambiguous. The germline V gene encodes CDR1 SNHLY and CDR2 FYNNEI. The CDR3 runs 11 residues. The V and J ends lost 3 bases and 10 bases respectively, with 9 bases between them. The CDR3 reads CASSESQNYTF. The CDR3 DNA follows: TGTGCCAGCAGTGAGTCCCAGAACTACACCTTC.

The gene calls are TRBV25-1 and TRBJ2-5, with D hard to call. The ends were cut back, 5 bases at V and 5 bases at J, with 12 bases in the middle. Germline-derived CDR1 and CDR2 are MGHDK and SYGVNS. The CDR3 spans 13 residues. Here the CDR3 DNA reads TGTGCCAGCAGTCCCCTCAACGGGGAGACCCAGTACTTC. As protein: CASSPLNGETQYF.

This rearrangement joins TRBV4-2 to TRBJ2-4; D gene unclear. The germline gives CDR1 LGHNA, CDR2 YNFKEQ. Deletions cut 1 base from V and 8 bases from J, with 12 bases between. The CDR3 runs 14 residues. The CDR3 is CASSQASSTDIQYF. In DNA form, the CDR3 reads TGTGCCAGCAGCCAAGCCTCTAGTACGGACATTCAGTACTTC.

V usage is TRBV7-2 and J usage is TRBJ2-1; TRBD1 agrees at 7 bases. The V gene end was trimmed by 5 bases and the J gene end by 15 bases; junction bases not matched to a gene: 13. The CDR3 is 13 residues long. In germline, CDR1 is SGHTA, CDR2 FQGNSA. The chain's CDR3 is CASSPENRGSPFF. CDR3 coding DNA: TGTGCCAGCAGCCCAGAAAACAGGGGTTCCCCGTTCTTC.

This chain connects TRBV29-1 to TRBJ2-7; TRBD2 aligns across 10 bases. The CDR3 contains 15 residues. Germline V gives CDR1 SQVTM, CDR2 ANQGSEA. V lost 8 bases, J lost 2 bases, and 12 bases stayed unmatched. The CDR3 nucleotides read TGCAGCACCAGACGAGCGGGGGGGGACGCCTACGAGCAGTACTTC. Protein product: CSTRRAGGDAYEQYF.

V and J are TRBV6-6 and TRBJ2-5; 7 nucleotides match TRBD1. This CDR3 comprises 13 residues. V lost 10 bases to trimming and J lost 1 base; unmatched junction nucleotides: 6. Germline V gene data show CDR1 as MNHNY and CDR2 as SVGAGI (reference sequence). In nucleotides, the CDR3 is TGTGCCACCGGACAGGCCGTCCAAGAGACCCAGTACTTC. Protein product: CATGQAVQETQYF.

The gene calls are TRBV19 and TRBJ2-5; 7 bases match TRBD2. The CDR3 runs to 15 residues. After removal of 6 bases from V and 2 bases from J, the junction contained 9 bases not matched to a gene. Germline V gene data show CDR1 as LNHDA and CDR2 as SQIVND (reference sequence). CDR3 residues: CASSPGLVDQETQYF. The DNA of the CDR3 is TGTGCCAGTAGCCCTGGACTAGTAGATCAAGAGACCCAGTACTTC. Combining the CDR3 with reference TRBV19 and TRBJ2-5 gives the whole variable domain DGGITQSPKYLFRKEGQNVTLSCEQNLNHDAMYWYRQDPGQGLRLIYYSQIVNDFQKGDIAEGYSVSREKKESFPLTVTSAQKNPTAFYLCASSPGLVDQETQYFGPGTRLLVL.

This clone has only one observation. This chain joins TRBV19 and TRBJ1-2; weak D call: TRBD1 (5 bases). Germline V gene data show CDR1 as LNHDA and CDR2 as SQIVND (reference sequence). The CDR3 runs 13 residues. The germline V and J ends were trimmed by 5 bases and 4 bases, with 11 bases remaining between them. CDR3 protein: CASSLDTIYGYTF. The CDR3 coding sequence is TGTGCCAGTAGTTTGGACACGATCTATGGCTACACCTTC.

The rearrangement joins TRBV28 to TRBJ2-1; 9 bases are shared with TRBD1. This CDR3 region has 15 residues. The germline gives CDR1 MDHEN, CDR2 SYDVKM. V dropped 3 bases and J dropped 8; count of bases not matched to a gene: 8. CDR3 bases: TGTGCCAGCAGTTTGACCGGGACAGGGAGTTATGAGCAGTTCTTC. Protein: CASSLTGTGSYEQFF.

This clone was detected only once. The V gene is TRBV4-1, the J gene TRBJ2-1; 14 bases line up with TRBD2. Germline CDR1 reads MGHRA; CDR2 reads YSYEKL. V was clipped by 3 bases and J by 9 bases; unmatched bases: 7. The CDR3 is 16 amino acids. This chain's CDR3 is CASSQGPGTSGGEQFF. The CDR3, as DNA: TGCGCCAGCAGCCAGGGACCCGGGACTAGCGGGGGTGAGCAGTTCTTC.

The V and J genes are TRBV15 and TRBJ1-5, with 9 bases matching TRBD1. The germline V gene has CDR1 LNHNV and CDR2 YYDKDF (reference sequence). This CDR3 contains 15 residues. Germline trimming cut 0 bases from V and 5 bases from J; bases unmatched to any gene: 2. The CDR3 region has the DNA TGTGCCACCAGCAGAGAAGGACAGGGGCATCAGCCCCAGCATTTT. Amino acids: CATSREGQGHQPQHF.

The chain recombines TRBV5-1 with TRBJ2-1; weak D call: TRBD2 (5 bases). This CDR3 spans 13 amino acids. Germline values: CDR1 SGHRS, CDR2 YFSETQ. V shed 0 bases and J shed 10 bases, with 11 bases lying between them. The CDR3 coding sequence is TGCGCCAGCAGCTTGGGAGGGCGTCGGGAGCAGTTCTTC. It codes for CASSLGGRREQFF.

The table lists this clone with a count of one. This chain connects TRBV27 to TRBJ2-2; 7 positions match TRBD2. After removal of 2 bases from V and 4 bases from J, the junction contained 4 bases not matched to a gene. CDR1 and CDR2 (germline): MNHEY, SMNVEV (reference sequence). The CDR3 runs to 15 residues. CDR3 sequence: CASSLGTTATGELFF. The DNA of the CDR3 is TGTGCCAGCAGTTTAGGGACTACCGCCACCGGGGAGCTGTTTTTT.

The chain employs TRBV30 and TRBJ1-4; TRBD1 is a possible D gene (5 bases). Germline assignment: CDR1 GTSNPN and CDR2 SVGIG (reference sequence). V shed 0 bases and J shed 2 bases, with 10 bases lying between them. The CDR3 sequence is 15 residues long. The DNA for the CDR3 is TGTGCCTGGAGTGTACAGGCAGCCACTAATGAAAAACTGTTTTTT. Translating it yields CAWSVQAATNEKLFF.

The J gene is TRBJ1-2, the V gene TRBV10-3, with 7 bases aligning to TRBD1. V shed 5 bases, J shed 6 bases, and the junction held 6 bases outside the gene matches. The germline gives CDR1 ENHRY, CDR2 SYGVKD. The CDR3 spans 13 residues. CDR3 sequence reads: CAISSGGEDGYTF. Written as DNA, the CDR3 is TGTGCCATCAGTTCAGGGGGAGAGGATGGCTACACCTTC.

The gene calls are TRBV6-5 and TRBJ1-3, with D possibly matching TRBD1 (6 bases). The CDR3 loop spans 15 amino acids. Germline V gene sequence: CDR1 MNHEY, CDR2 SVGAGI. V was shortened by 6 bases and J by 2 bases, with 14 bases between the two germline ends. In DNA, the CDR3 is TGTGCCAGCAGGAAAGTTACAGGGACTGGAAACACCATATATTTT. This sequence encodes CASRKVTGTGNTIYF.